These 14 T cell receptor beta chains share one sample of origin, sequenced in a study of blood T cell repertoires in COVID-19. Only in-frame clones appear in the TCRdb table, and some are missing; sequencing was by immunoSEQ multiplex PCR. Altogether 170,000 or so clones are present, 88% being singletons, with the ten largest covering approximately 9%. The sequenced material came from PBMCs or T cells enriched from blood (not recorded which). The receptors originated from a woman younger than 30 who had recovered from COVID-19.

The chain recombines TRBV28 with TRBJ1-5, with D possibly being TRBD1 (6 bases). The germline V gene encodes CDR1 MDHEN and CDR2 SYDVKM. The CDR3 has 14 residues. The V gene lost 10 bases and the J gene lost 0 bases, with 13 bases spanning the gap. CDR3 in amino acids: CATRDTLSNQPQHF. The CDR3 nucleotides are TGTGCCACCCGGGACACCCTTAGCAATCAGCCCCAGCATTTT. Variable domain in full (rest from reference TRBV28 and TRBJ1-5): DVKVTQSSRYLVKRTGEKVFLECVQDMDHENMFWYRQDPGLGLRLIYFSYDVKMKEKGDIPEGYSVSREKKERFSLILESASTNQTSMYLCATRDTLSNQPQHFGDGTRLSIL.

V is TRBV4-1 and J is TRBJ2-1, with a tentative D call TRBD2 (6 bases). Trimming stripped 1 base from V and 0 bases from J, with 16 bases between. This CDR3 contains 18 residues. From germline, CDR1 is MGHRA and CDR2 YSYEKL. Written as DNA, the CDR3 is TGCGCCAGCAGCCAAGGGTGGAGGGCTGCCAGCTCCTACAATGAGCAGTTCTTC. Its protein product is CASSQGWRAASSYNEQFF.

The gene calls are TRBV7-9 and TRBJ2-2; D gene uncertain. V lost 3 bases and J 5 bases, leaving 4 bases between the germline ends. This CDR3 has 12 amino acids. The germline gives CDR1 SEHNR, CDR2 FQNEAQ (reference sequence). The DNA of the CDR3 is TGTGCCAGCAGCTTTATGACCGGGGAGCTGTTTTTT. This gives the protein CASSFMTGELFF. Combining the CDR3 with reference TRBV7-9 and TRBJ2-2 gives the whole variable domain DTGVSQNPRHKITKRGQNVTFRCDPISEHNRLYWYRQTLGQGPEFLTYFQNEAQLEKSRLLSDRFSAERPKGSFSTLEIQRTEQGDSAMYLCASSFMTGELFFGEGSRLTVL.

This clone was seen just once. CDR3 amino acids: CASSPDRWAPLHF. Written as DNA, the CDR3 is TGTGCCAGCAGTCCGGACAGGTGGGCACCCCTCCACTTT. V is TRBV28 and J is TRBJ1-6, with 7 nucleotides matching TRBD1. The CDR3 sequence is 13 residues long. Losses at the gene ends were 5 bases for V and 11 bases for J; bases not matched to a gene: 6. The germline V gene has CDR1 MDHEN and CDR2 SYDVKM.

This chain links TRBV4-3 with TRBJ1-4; D gene ambiguous. Between the trimmed V and J ends, which lost 0 bases and 3 bases, there was a span of 14 bases. This CDR3 is 17 amino acids long. Germline CDR1 and CDR2: LGHNA and YSLEER. The CDR3 coding sequence is TGCGCCAGCAGCCAAGAACCTGACGGGTCATCTAATGAAAAACTGTTTTTT. As protein: CASSQEPDGSSNEKLFF.

The chain employs TRBV7-3 and TRBJ2-1; D uncertain. The germline V gene encodes CDR1 SGHTA and CDR2 FQGTGA. Trimming took off 5 bases at V and 8 bases at J, with 10 bases between the two ends. This CDR3 has 12 amino acids. The CDR3 DNA sequence: TGTGCCAGCAGCCACCCAGGCGATGAGCAGTTCTTC. Translated, it gives CASSHPGDEQFF.

This chain connects TRBV5-4 to TRBJ2-1; 9 nucleotides align to TRBD2. The germline V gene encodes CDR1 SGHNT and CDR2 YYREEE (reference sequence). The CDR3 sequence is 15 residues long. V lost 4 bases to trimming and J lost 8 bases; unmatched junction nucleotides: 10. CDR3 nucleotide sequence: TGTGCCAGCAGCCAAGCTAGCGGGGAGTGGCATGAGCAGTTCTTC. Its protein product is CASSQASGEWHEQFF.

This clone was seen a single time. The chain has TRBV21-1 and TRBJ1-6; the table's D call, TRBD1, has no DNA check behind it. TRBV21-1 is classified as a pseudogene. The CDR3 totals 17 residues. The CDR3 is CASSKVQRTGGNSPLHF. The CDR3 DNA sequence: TGTGCCAGCAGCAAAGTTCAGAGGACAGGGGGAAATTCACCCCTCCACTTT.

The CDR3 region is CASSRGGRGNNSPLHF. Written as DNA, the CDR3 is TGTGCCAGCAGCCGAGGCGGGAGGGGAAATAATTCACCCCTCCACTTT. The chain is built from TRBV25-1 and TRBJ1-6, with D perhaps matching TRBD1 (5 bases). V shed 6 bases and J shed 5 bases, with 17 bases lying between them. This CDR3 comprises 16 residues. Germline V gene lookup returns CDR1 MGHDK and CDR2 SYGVNS.

This clone was observed a few times. J is TRBJ2-7 and V is TRBV19; TRBD2 aligns across 8 bases. Germline V CDR1 and CDR2: LNHDA, SQIVND (reference sequence). V shed 4 bases, J shed 3 bases, and the junction held 17 bases outside the gene matches. This CDR3 comprises 18 residues. The CDR3 protein is CASSRSRVSGAGVYEQYF. CDR3 DNA: TGTGCCAGTAGTAGATCCAGGGTTTCAGGAGCGGGAGTCTACGAGCAGTACTTC.

This sequence joins TRBV5-1 and TRBJ1-1; 12 positions match TRBD1. CDR3 length: 17 residues. Germline CDR1 is SGHRS and CDR2 is YFSETQ. Losses at the gene ends were 3 bases for V and 0 bases for J; bases not matched to a gene: 6. This chain's CDR3 is CASSSGQGAKMNTEAFF. DNA for the CDR3: TGCGCCAGCAGCTCGGGACAGGGGGCGAAGATGAACACTGAAGCTTTCTTT.

This chain links TRBV5-4 with TRBJ1-5, with D perhaps matching TRBD1 (6 bases). V lost 4 bases, J lost 3 bases, and 14 bases lay in between. Germline loops: CDR1 SGHNT, CDR2 YYREEE (reference sequence). The CDR3 is 15 residues long. The CDR3 reads CASSQGRGDNQPQHF. Written as DNA, the CDR3 is TGTGCCAGCAGCCAGGGCAGGGGTGACAATCAGCCCCAGCATTTT.

The chain links TRBV18 to TRBJ1-1; no definite D call. Trimming left V 3 bases short and J 5 bases short, with 13 bases between. Germline values: CDR1 KGHSH, CDR2 LQKENI. The CDR3 runs 14 residues. This CDR3 is CASSPRAGWTEAFF. CDR3 nucleotide sequence: TGTGCCAGCTCACCGAGGGCCGGGTGGACTGAAGCTTTCTTT. Combining the CDR3 with reference TRBV18 and TRBJ1-1 gives the whole variable domain NAGVMQNPRHLVRRRGQEARLRCSPMKGHSHVYWYRQLPEEGLKFMVYLQKENIIDESGMPKERFSAEFPKEGPSILRIQQVVRGDSAAYFCASSPRAGWTEAFFGQGTRLTVV.

On this clone: The sample carries other DNA sequences with the same CDR3. This sequence joins TRBV18 and TRBJ1-1; weak D call: TRBD1 (6 bases). This CDR3 region has 13 residues. Germline V lookup: CDR1 KGHSH, CDR2 LQKENI. Trimming took off 4 bases at V and 1 base at J, with 7 bases between the two ends. Written as DNA, the CDR3 is TGTGCCAGCTCACAGACAGGGAACACTGAAGCTTTCTTT. The encoded protein is CASSQTGNTEAFF.